This TCR beta chain was obtained from a study of metastatic and nonmetastatic thyroid tumors. Study at large: Thyroid patients, malignant and benign, had repertoires compared across blood and tumor or nodule tissue. Study-level points and caveats: It was reportedly found that TCR beta diversity was significantly higher in malignant thyroid tumors than in benign nodules, a difference seen in both blood and tumor samples.

Ten or more counts support this clone. Its antigen is unknown. This specimen includes other DNA sequences encoding the same CDR3. No treatment had been given to any patient before thyroid surgery. Original data processing: Clinicopathological groups differed in CDR3, with these differences serving to build a distant-metastasis classifier for papillary thyroid cancer. TCRdb re-called clones from the PCR reads using MiXCR. The V and J calls, along with clone size, are taken from TCRdb and not from the paper's own processing. The profile shows roughly 33,000 clones, 15% to 20% of them singletons. Germline assignment: CDR1 MNHEY and CDR2 SMNVEV (reference sequence). V shed 11 bases and J 0 bases; nucleotides not matched to a gene: 14. This CDR3 has 17 residues.

This sequence originates from a male donor with papillary thyroid cancer or a benign thyroid nodule (not recorded which). Some clones in this sample may be carry-over from other donors' samples. This chain uses TRBV27 with TRBJ1-5; 9 nucleotides line up with TRBD1. Sequenced material: blood. The CDR3 reads CAPGGTGSSYSNQPQHF. In DNA, the CDR3 is TGTGCCCCGGGCGGGACAGGGAGTTCTTATAGCAATCAGCCCCAGCATTTT.